This T cell receptor beta chain was retrieved from a study of T cell responses to AZD1222 COVID-19 vaccine. Study observations and caveats: Researchers took repertoire samples only after the peak T cell response had come.

V trimming: 3 bases; J trimming: 6 bases; junction bases outside the gene matches: 5. The CDR3 spans 14 residues. The germline CDR1 and CDR2 sequences are SGDLS and YYNGEE. TCRdb's table, derived via immunoSEQ multiplex PCR, lists solely in-frame clones and lacks some. The sample holds 150,000 or so clones; around 88% are singletons and the top ten take less than 15%. This clone was seen a few times. No antigen is known for it. V and J are TRBV9 and TRBJ2-2; 7 bases agree with TRBD1. The TCR was taken from an adult in good health. The material sequenced was peripheral blood, taken on day 0 of AZD1222 vaccination. The CDR3 coding sequence is TGTGCCAGCAGCGAGACAGGGTTTGCCGGGGAGCTGTTTTTT. This translates into CASSETGFAGELFF.